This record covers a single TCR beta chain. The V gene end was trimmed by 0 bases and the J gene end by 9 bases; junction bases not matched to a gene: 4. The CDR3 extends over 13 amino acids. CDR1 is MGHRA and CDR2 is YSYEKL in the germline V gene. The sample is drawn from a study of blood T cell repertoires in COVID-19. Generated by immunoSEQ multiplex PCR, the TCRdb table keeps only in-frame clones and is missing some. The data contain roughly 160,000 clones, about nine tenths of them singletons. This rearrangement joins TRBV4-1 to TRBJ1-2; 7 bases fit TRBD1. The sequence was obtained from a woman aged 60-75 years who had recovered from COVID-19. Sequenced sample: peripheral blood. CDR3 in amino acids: CASSQETGASYTF. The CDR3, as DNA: TGCGCCAGCAGCCAAGAAACAGGGGCCAGCTACACCTTC.